This T cell receptor (beta chain) was recorded in a study of blood T cell repertoires in COVID-19. Study details: Samples came from the United States, Italy and Spain, spanning acute and convalescent COVID-19. In each case, the material was cDNA or gDNA derived from T cells, B-cell-depleted T cells, or PBMCs.

Losses at the gene ends were 0 bases for V and 3 bases for J; bases not matched to a gene: 7. Germline CDR1 reads SGHNT; CDR2 reads YYREEE (reference sequence). The CDR3 spans 16 residues. In the authors' methods: Nucleated cell number was recorded as an estimate derived from reference gene primer amplification. Repertoires were generated with immunoSEQ multiplex PCR, while TCRdb's copy carries only in-frame clones and drops some. Clone size and the V and J calls come from that table; the DNA yielded D and trimming. The sample lists 50,000 or so clones, roughly 77% occurring once. The source material was peripheral blood. The chain employs TRBV5-4 and TRBJ2-7; 9 bases match TRBD1. This TCR derives from a human donor with active or convalescent COVID-19. The donor label of this sample is uncertain. DNA of the CDR3: TGTGCCAGCAGCTTGGGGGGACAGGGTTGGGACTACGAGCAGTACTTC. It translates to CASSLGGQGWDYEQYF.